These T cell receptor beta chains were read from a single sample in a study of T-cell reconstitution after alpha-beta-depleted transplantation in children. TCRdb reprocessed the PCR reads with MiXCR, giving one entry per CDR3 protein. The data hold around 420,000 distinct CDR3 sequences, with 15% to 20% observed a single time. The sample was PBMCs, mostly from graft donor cells, taken 360 days after TCRalphabeta/CD19-depleted stem cell transplant. These receptors were obtained from a boy under two years old who had a stem cell transplant for Wiskott-Aldrich syndrome, so the T cells may come from the graft donor. Each CDR3 is given with its conserved first and last residue. A D gene is named only where the DNA matches it firmly. Clone size, where shown, is once, few, many, or a class for clones that have expanded.

D: NA; V: TRBV15; size: NA; J: TRBJ2-1; length: 15; DNA: TGTGCCACCAGCAGAGATCGGCCGGATTCGGACGAGCAGTTCTTC; CDR3: CATSRDRPDSDEQFF
D: NA; V: TRBV7-2; size: NA; J: TRBJ2-2; length: 14; DNA: TGTGCCAGCAGCTTAAGGACGTATACCGGGGAGCTGTTTTTT; CDR3: CASSLRTYTGELFF
D: NA; V: TRBV20-1; size: NA; J: TRBJ1-1; length: 12; DNA: TGCAGTGCTAGAGCGGGTTTCACTGAAGCTTTCTTT; CDR3: CSARAGFTEAFF
D: NA; V: TRBV7-2; size: NA; J: TRBJ2-1; length: 13; DNA: TGTGCCAGCAGCTTATTCCAGGGGTATGAGCAGTTCTTC; CDR3: CASSLFQGYEQFF
D: NA; V: TRBV5-1; size: few; J: TRBJ2-1; length: 15; DNA: TGCGCCAGCAGCTTGGGGTCCCCTCCTTGGAATGAGCAGTTCTTC; CDR3: CASSLGSPPWNEQFF
D: NA; V: TRBV5-1; size: NA; J: TRBJ2-5; length: 18; DNA: TGCGCCAGCAGCTTGTTTTCTTCGTTGGGACCGATGAAAGAGACCCAGTACTTC; CDR3: CASSLFSSLGPMKETQYF
D: TRBD1; V: TRBV7-9; size: NA; J: TRBJ2-7; length: 16; DNA: TGTGCCAGCAGCTTCTTAGACAGGGTGGAACACTACGAGCAGTACTTC; CDR3: CASSFLDRVEHYEQYF
D: TRBD2; V: TRBV5-6; size: NA; J: TRBJ2-1; length: 17; DNA: TGTGCCAGCAGCTGGGGACTAGCGGGAGGAGGCTACAATGAGCAGTTCTTC; CDR3: CASSWGLAGGGYNEQFF
D: TRBD1; V: TRBV5-4; size: NA; J: TRBJ2-1; length: 15; DNA: TGTGCCAGCAGCTACCGGGACAGGCCTTACAATGAGCAGTTCTTC; CDR3: CASSYRDRPYNEQFF
D: NA; V: TRBV6-5; size: NA; J: TRBJ1-5; length: 14; DNA: TGTGCCAGCAGTTACAGTCCGGACAATCAGCCCCAGCATTTT; CDR3: CASSYSPDNQPQHF
D: NA; V: TRBV5-1; size: few; J: TRBJ2-5; length: 14; DNA: TGCGCCAGCAGCTTGGAAAGGCCTGGAGGGGACCAGTACTTC; CDR3: CASSLERPGGDQYF
D: NA; V: TRBV12-3/TRBV12-4; size: many; J: TRBJ1-3; length: 13; DNA: TGTGCCAGCAGTTTCAACTCTGGAAACACCATATATTTT; CDR3: CASSFNSGNTIYF
D: NA; V: TRBV11-2; size: few; J: TRBJ2-1; length: 17; DNA: TGTGCCAGCAGCTCCCGGACTTCTTACGGCTCCTACAATGAGCAGTTCTTC; CDR3: CASSSRTSYGSYNEQFF
D: TRBD2; V: TRBV7-2; size: NA; J: TRBJ2-1; length: 15; DNA: TGTGCCAGCAGCTTAACGGGACTAGGGCACAATGAGCAGTTCTTC; CDR3: CASSLTGLGHNEQFF
D: NA; V: TRBV7-2; size: NA; J: TRBJ2-3; length: 14; DNA: TGTGCCAGCAGCATTCGGACTAGCACAGATACGCAGTATTTT; CDR3: CASSIRTSTDTQYF
D: TRBD1; V: TRBV11-2; size: NA; J: TRBJ2-5; length: 16; DNA: TGTGCCAGCAGCTTATTGTCGGGACAGGGGATGGAGACCCAGTACTTC; CDR3: CASSLLSGQGMETQYF
D: NA; V: TRBV12-3/TRBV12-4; size: few; J: TRBJ2-5; length: 13; DNA: TGTGCCAGCAGCCCAGTGACAGGAGAGACCCAGTACTTC; CDR3: CASSPVTGETQYF
D: NA; V: TRBV15; size: many; J: TRBJ2-7; length: 13; DNA: TGTGCCACCAGCAGAGATCTTCCCTACGAGCAGTACTTC; CDR3: CATSRDLPYEQYF
D: TRBD1; V: TRBV18; size: few; J: TRBJ1-1; length: 15; DNA: TGTGCCAGCTCTCGGACAGGGGGATTTCGGACTGAAGCTTTCTTT; CDR3: CASSRTGGFRTEAFF
D: TRBD1; V: TRBV29-1; size: few; J: TRBJ1-5; length: 15; DNA: TGCAGCGTTCCTAGTCGACAGGGTTGTTATCAGCCCCAGCATTTT; CDR3: CSVPSRQGCYQPQHF
D: NA; V: TRBV24-1; size: NA; J: TRBJ2-4; length: 10; DNA: TGTGCCACCATCGGGAACATTCAGTACTTC; CDR3: CATIGNIQYF
D: NA; V: TRBV12-3/TRBV12-4; size: many; J: TRBJ1-5; length: 13; DNA: TGTGCCAGCAGTCCGCAGCTCAATCAGCCCCAGCATTTT; CDR3: CASSPQLNQPQHF
D: TRBD1; V: TRBV6-6; size: many; J: TRBJ1-5; length: 16; DNA: TGTGCCAGCAGTTTAGGGACAGAGAGTTACAATCAGCCCCAGCATTTT; CDR3: CASSLGTESYNQPQHF
D: TRBD2; V: TRBV5-1; size: few; J: TRBJ2-3; length: 18; DNA: TGCGCCAGCAGCCCCGGACTAGCGGGGGGGCCTAGGGCAGATACGCAGTATTTT; CDR3: CASSPGLAGGPRADTQYF
D: NA; V: TRBV28; size: NA; J: TRBJ2-3; length: 14; DNA: TGTGCCAGCAGCGATTTTGTAGGCACAGATACGCAGTATTTT; CDR3: CASSDFVGTDTQYF
D: NA; V: TRBV24-1; size: NA; J: TRBJ2-1; length: 16; DNA: TGTGCCACCAGTGATTCCCCGGTAGGGGCTGACAATGAGCAGTTCTTC; CDR3: CATSDSPVGADNEQFF
D: NA; V: TRBV4-2; size: few; J: TRBJ1-1; length: 14; DNA: TGTGCCAGCAGCCAAGGTTTGATCGACACTGAAGCTTTCTTT; CDR3: CASSQGLIDTEAFF
D: TRBD2; V: TRBV6-1; size: NA; J: TRBJ2-3; length: 16; DNA: TGTGCCAGCAGTGACGGACTAGCGGGGCGGGCAGATACGCAGTATTTT; CDR3: CASSDGLAGRADTQYF
D: NA; V: TRBV5-1; size: NA; J: TRBJ2-7; length: 14; DNA: TGCGCCAGCAGCTTGATAGGGAACTCCTACGAGCAGTACTTC; CDR3: CASSLIGNSYEQYF
D: NA; V: TRBV5-1; size: NA; J: TRBJ1-6; length: 14; DNA: TGCGCCAGCAGCTTGGAGGGCCTGAATTCACCCCTCCACTTT; CDR3: CASSLEGLNSPLHF
D: NA; V: TRBV4-3; size: few; J: TRBJ2-5; length: 15; DNA: TGCGCCAGCAGCCAGAACCCCAGGGGCGGGGAGACCCAGTACTTC; CDR3: CASSQNPRGGETQYF
D: TRBD1; V: TRBV27; size: few; J: TRBJ2-5; length: 14; DNA: TGTGCCAGCACCGATAGACAGGGGAGAGAGACCCAGTACTTC; CDR3: CASTDRQGRETQYF
D: NA; V: TRBV7-9; size: NA; J: TRBJ2-3; length: 16; DNA: TGTGCCAGCAGCTTAGCGCGGCTAGTTGGCACAGATACGCAGTATTTT; CDR3: CASSLARLVGTDTQYF
D: NA; V: TRBV5-6; size: NA; J: TRBJ2-1; length: 15; DNA: TGTGCCAGCAGCTTGGCAGCCAATTCCTACAATGAGCAGTTCTTC; CDR3: CASSLAANSYNEQFF
D: NA; V: TRBV5-1; size: few; J: TRBJ2-2; length: 13; DNA: TGCGCCAGCAGATCATCTGGTGGAGGGGAGCTGTTTTTT; CDR3: CASRSSGGGELFF
D: NA; V: TRBV29-1; size: NA; J: TRBJ2-5; length: 12; DNA: TGCAGCGTTGAAGCAGGGACGGAGACCCAGTACTTC; CDR3: CSVEAGTETQYF
D: NA; V: TRBV5-1; size: NA; J: TRBJ2-1; length: 16; DNA: TGCGCCAGCAGCTTGGCCGGACAGCCCCTCGCCAATGAGCAGTTCTTC; CDR3: CASSLAGQPLANEQFF
D: NA; V: TRBV29-1; size: NA; J: TRBJ1-1; length: 11; DNA: TGCAGCTTCTTTGACAGGACTGAAGCTTTCTTT; CDR3: CSFFDRTEAFF
D: NA; V: TRBV15; size: NA; J: TRBJ2-7; length: 15; DNA: TGTGCCACCAGCGTTGGAGGGATAGGATCTTACGAGCAGTACTTC; CDR3: CATSVGGIGSYEQYF
D: NA; V: TRBV5-1; size: NA; J: TRBJ2-2; length: 13; DNA: TGCGCCAGCAGCTTTTACTACACCGGGGAGCTGTTTTTT; CDR3: CASSFYYTGELFF
D: TRBD2; V: TRBV11-3; size: few; J: TRBJ2-1; length: 15; DNA: TGTGCCAGCAGCCCCCTAGCGGGAGAGAACAATGAGCAGTTCTTC; CDR3: CASSPLAGENNEQFF